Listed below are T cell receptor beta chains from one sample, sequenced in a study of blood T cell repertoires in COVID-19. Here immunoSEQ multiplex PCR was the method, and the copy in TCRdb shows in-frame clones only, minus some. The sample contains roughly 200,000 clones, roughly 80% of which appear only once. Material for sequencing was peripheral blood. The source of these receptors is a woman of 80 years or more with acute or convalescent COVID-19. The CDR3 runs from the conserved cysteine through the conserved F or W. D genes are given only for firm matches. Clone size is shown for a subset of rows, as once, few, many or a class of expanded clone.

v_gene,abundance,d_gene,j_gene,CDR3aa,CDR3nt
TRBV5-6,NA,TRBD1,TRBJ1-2,CASSPTGQGARSYGYTF,TGTGCCAGCAGCCCGACGGGACAGGGGGCCCGCAGCTATGGCTACACCTTC
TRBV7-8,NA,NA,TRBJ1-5,CASSLVRNQPQHF,TGTGCCAGCAGCTTAGTCCGTAATCAGCCCCAGCATTTT
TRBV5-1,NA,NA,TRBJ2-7,CASSLDAASTYEQYF,TGCGCCAGCAGCTTGGACGCGGCTAGTACCTACGAGCAGTACTTC
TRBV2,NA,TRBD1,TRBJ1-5,CASSDRGGNQPQHF,TGTGCCAGCTCCGACAGGGGAGGGAATCAGCCCCAGCATTTT
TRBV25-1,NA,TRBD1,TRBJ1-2,CASSAAGTGDGYTF,TGTGCCAGCAGTGCCGCCGGGACAGGGGATGGCTACACCTTC
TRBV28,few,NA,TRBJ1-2,CASSLLSNYGYTF,TGTGCCAGCAGTCTTCTATCAAACTATGGCTACACCTTC
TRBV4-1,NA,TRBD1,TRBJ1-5,CASSQDPGQEGQPQHF,TGCGCCAGCAGCCAAGATCCGGGACAGGAGGGTCAGCCCCAGCATTTT
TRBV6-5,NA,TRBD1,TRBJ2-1,CASPTGTGLYNEQFF,TGTGCCAGCCCGACCGGGACAGGGCTCTACAATGAGCAGTTCTTC
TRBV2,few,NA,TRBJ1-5,CASSGQVNQPQHF,TGTGCCAGCAGTGGACAGGTGAATCAGCCCCAGCATTTT
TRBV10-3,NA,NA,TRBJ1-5,CAIRFDSPQTNQPQHF,TGTGCCATCAGATTCGACAGCCCTCAGACAAATCAGCCCCAGCATTTT
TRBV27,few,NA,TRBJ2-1,CASSPRRNNEQFF,TGTGCCAGCAGCCCGCGGCGGAACAATGAGCAGTTCTTC
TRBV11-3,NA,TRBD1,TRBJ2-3,CASSFLQGATDTQYF,TGTGCCAGCAGCTTCTTACAGGGGGCCACAGATACGCAGTATTTT
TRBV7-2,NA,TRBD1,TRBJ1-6,CASSTPTGAPTLHF,TGTGCCAGCAGCACACCCACAGGGGCCCCCACCCTCCACTTT
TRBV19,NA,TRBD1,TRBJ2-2,CASSTPDRGNYPGELFF,TGTGCCAGTAGCACCCCGGACAGGGGAAATTATCCCGGGGAGCTGTTTTTT
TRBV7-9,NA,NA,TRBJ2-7,CASSLVDSRGEQYF,TGTGCCAGCAGCTTAGTCGACAGTCGAGGCGAGCAGTACTTC
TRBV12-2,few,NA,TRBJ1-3,CASRLERDIKPTGNTIYF,TGTGCAAGTCGCTTAGAGCGGGACATCAAACCTACAGGAAACACCATATATTTT
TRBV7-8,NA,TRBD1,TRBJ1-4,CASSLALGTGDEKLFF,TGTGCCAGCAGCTTAGCGTTGGGGACAGGGGATGAAAAACTGTTTTTT
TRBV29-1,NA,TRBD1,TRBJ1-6,CSVAWTGTNSPLHF,TGCAGCGTCGCCTGGACAGGGACGAATTCACCCCTCCACTTT
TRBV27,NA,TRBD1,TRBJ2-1,CASSLGQGAYNEQFF,TGTGCCAGCAGTCTAGGACAGGGGGCTTACAATGAGCAGTTCTTC
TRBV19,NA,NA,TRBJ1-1,CASMPEMNTEAFF,TGTGCCAGTATGCCGGAGATGAACACTGAAGCTTTCTTT
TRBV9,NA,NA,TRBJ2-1,CASSVGGSASSYNEQFF,TGTGCCAGCAGCGTAGGAGGTAGCGCGAGCTCCTACAATGAGCAGTTCTTC
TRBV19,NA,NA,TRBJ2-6,CASSEGPGANVLTF,TGTGCCAGTAGTGAGGGCCCTGGGGCCAACGTCCTGACTTTC